This T cell receptor (beta chain) was sequenced for a study of beta chain features in type 1 diabetes. This CDR3 is built from 15 residues. V shed 1 base and J shed 7 bases, with 14 bases lying between them. CDR1 SGHTA and CDR2 FQGNSA come from the germline V gene. This clone was counted only a few times. The sequenced template was cDNA made from the entire isolated RNA. The assay was immunoSEQ multiplex PCR, and TCRdb's table has in-frame clones only and misses some. The sample has under 800,000 clones, about a sixth seen once. The material sequenced was naive CD4+ T cells from blood. The genes are TRBV7-2 and TRBJ1-5; D perhaps matches TRBD1 (6 bases). This receptor was identified in a man in his late teens or twenties in good health. CDR3 in DNA: TGTGCCAGCAGCTTAGTCGGGACAATGGGGCAGCCCCAGCATTTT. Translation gives CASSLVGTMGQPQHF.